This T cell receptor beta chain was identified during a study of cytomegalovirus exposure and HLA in healthy donors (dated by TCRdb to 2015 to 2018). Describing the broader study: An earlier analysis of approximately 590 of the donors reported 250 to 350 Gb of sequence data and roughly 110 million unique TCR beta sequences from about 200 million T cells. An earlier analysis of several hundred of the donors used high-throughput TCR beta sequencing to judge whether each TCR beta V gene segment behaved as functional or pseudogenic. About 310 gigabases of sequencing data and approximately 85 million unique TCR sequences were included in an early release covering roughly 600 HLA-typed donors. The genetic ancestry cluster associated with self-reported Caucasian donors included 81% of the 300 to 400 genotyped donors. Among several hundred genotyped donors of the cohort, an average of around 240,000 unique TCR beta nucleotide sequences was sequenced per donor, of which roughly 17% were non-productive. In a later analysis, previously published TCR beta repertoires from 670 or so donors were re-analyzed and high-resolution HLA genotyping was added so that TCR occurrence patterns could be studied. Genome-wide SNP genotypes for about 55% of the roughly 670 donors were used in a later genetic analysis, which treated that subset as a discovery cohort. The T cell repertoires of 700 or so subjects were profiled by immunosequencing and related to cytomegalovirus serostatus. Typing coverage varied by locus: roughly 620-630 donors for A, B, C, DRB1 and DQB1; about 520 for DQA1; over 600 for DPA1; 400 to 480 for DPB1. Rather than drawing on any new phenotypic data, the later analysis identified candidate immune exposures from TCR beta sequences and the way those sequences occurred across donors. All discovery cohort repertoires had been generated using a single sequencing platform. The study combined high-throughput TCR immunosequencing, statistical association of individual TCRs with disease status, and machine learning to predict cytomegalovirus infection status. Four to six DR-DQ haplotypes were handled as single units for association and clustering, since linkage in the cohort was strong. Donor age, sex, ethnicity and CMV serostatus were compiled together with the repertoire data. HLA typing included class I and class II loci at four-digit resolution. Along with the roughly 700-subject first cohort, a separate validation cohort of 120 different subjects was used. The study was designed to test whether signatures of past pathogen exposure could be identified by cataloging public T cell receptors.

Broader findings and caveats from the paper: The earlier analysis of 587 of the donors excluded some 16 rarely observed V segments, including chromosome 9 orphons, because counts were too low. When HLA alleles, especially DR and DQ, strongly co-occurred, attributing TCR associations to individual alleles was difficult. The authors suggested that the approach could potentially be generalized to other disease states and immunological phenotypes. According to a later analysis, parvovirus B19, influenza, CMV and Epstein-Barr virus appeared linked to several top co-occurrence clusters. According to a later genetic analysis, donors in an Asian-associated ancestry cluster had fewer N-insertions in productive TCRs than the approximately 700-donor mean. The study gave a list of about 160 TCR beta chains associated with cytomegalovirus. Linkage disequilibrium might explain the correlated functional status among segregating V segments, but an unknown experimental factor could not be excluded. The presence/absence analyses assumed that sequencing depth was roughly uniform across donors, and that assumption may not be true. A later analysis found that HLA-associated TCR beta chains were more clonally expanded and had lower generation probabilities than equally common non-associated chains. Specific HLA alleles were associated with roughly 16,000 TCR beta sequences at a false discovery rate of 0.05 in a later analysis. The only immune exposure information available for the cohort was CMV serostatus. The sequencing pipeline was judged likely to have produced a cluster of highly shared sequence variants as a technical artifact. Some IMGT-functional V segments, including TRBV6-2 and TRBV6-3, could not be distinguished by the 87-base-pair reads and were therefore excluded. Because some donors lacked HLA typing at each locus, the association tests relied only on the typed subset. A later analysis found that TCR association rates varied across HLA loci, with DRB1 alleles showing the most associated TCRs and HLA-C alleles the fewest. A further reported finding was that TCR beta sequences accurately predicted the HLA-A and HLA-B alleles for most subjects in the first cohort. An association between a missense DCLRE1C variant and V-gene and J-gene trimming of TCR beta chains was found in a later genetic analysis and replicated in an independent cohort. Cytomegalovirus status was reported to be diagnosed by the classifier with high specificity and sensitivity in both the original and validation cohorts. Most TCR sequences were observed very rarely across donors, whereas some public TCRs were present in many individuals. A later analysis found that most CMV-associated TCR beta chains appeared HLA-restricted, with HLA associations seemingly driven largely by CMV exposure. In an earlier analysis of 587 of the donors, most TCR beta V segments appeared in productive rearrangements about 87% or about 30% of the time, broadly matching IMGT annotations. In vitro tests confirmed that three of the cytomegalovirus-associated TCR beta chains recognize cytomegalovirus antigens. The cohort was sequenced for TCR beta chains only, and without alpha or paired-chain data the features that could be detected were limited.

As regards this clone: There is no known antigen for this receptor. Per-base quality was not reported, and no clone a single base away is much larger than it.

The cohort was made up of hundreds of healthy bone marrow donors. All cohort members were sampled while nominally healthy, although unrecorded immune exposures were likely present. The donor was CMV seronegative and was included in the group of several hundred seronegative cohort members. A peripheral blood sample was collected from each donor, and TCR beta sequencing was performed on peripheral blood mononuclear cells. The Qiagen DNeasy Blood Extraction Kit was used to extract genomic DNA from the blood cell samples. Library prep was done by the immunoSEQ multiplex PCR assay. For the multiplex PCR, a mixture combining 60 forward primers for TCR Vbeta segments and 13 reverse primers for TCR Jbeta segments was used. The CDR3 region of rearranged TCR beta genes was amplified from genomic DNA with a multiplex PCR assay. The amplified TCR beta libraries were sequenced on the Illumina HiSeq System as 87-base-pair reads. Regarding the original processing steps: Across the roughly 670 repertoires, a later analysis counted 80 million or so unique TCR beta chains, 8.5 million to 12 million of which were shared by at least two donors. A nearest-neighbor algorithm error-corrected the raw reads and collapsed the reads into unique sequences, merging closely related sequences to remove PCR and sequencing errors. CDR3 sequences were aligned to IMGT reference sequences to assign V, D and J gene segments. For a sequence to be retained, at least a six-nucleotide match to both a V gene segment and a J gene segment was required. Rearrangements were called productive when the CDR3 lacked stop codons and stayed in frame with V and J; all others were non-productive. CDR3 was defined by IMGT convention, running from the second conserved V-encoded cysteine to the conserved J-encoded phenylalanine. The earlier analysis of roughly 590 of the donors excluded any sequence lacking an unambiguous match to a single V gene segment. An earlier analysis of 550 to 650 of the donors classified V segments as functional when productive rearrangements were above 56.7% and as segregating when the standard deviation between donors was above 5%. A statistical classification framework was built to diagnose cytomegalovirus status from the catalog of TCR beta chain sequences. A later analysis assigned V and J genes by comparing TCR nucleotide sequences with IMGT/GENE-DB human TR gene sequences. In a later analysis, CDR3 sequences and most-parsimonious VDJ recombination scenarios were assigned using the TCRdist pipeline. A later analysis defined each TCR beta chain by its CDR3 amino acid sequence plus V-gene family, and excluded reads lacking a unique V-gene family. In a later analysis, 450 to 600 highly shared, low-generation-probability nucleotide sequences were removed to address suspected cross-contamination and a sequencing artifact. In a later analysis, a clonal expansion index for each public chain was calculated from normalized within-repertoire ranks of inferred template counts. Generation probabilities in a later analysis came from a VDJ recombination model fitted to out-of-frame rearrangements, and those results were checked against IGoR. In a later analysis, TCR-TCR, TCR-HLA and TCR-CMV co-occurrence was scored with hypergeometric tests, and a repertoire-size bias correction was applied to TCR pairs. To estimate false discovery rates, a later analysis permuted the HLA or CMV assignments 20 times. In a later analysis, co-occurring TCRs were grouped using DBSCAN, with TCRdist sequence similarity added in when clustering inside HLA-allele-positive subsets. For co-occurrence clustering, repertoires with fewer than 30,000 or more than 120,000 public chains were excluded, along with about five repertoires with anomalous nucleotide sharing. This immuneACCESS table, as held by TCRdb, lists in-frame sequences with V and J called but not all clones. Of the missing ones, under half trace to an unresolved V gene in checked studies; the others have no known cause. V and J calls and clone size are as listed in that table; D and trimming were resolved from the DNA. This sample holds 130,000 or so clones; roughly 71% were observed only once. The top ten clonotypes cover approximately 1.4% of the sample.

The CDR1 and CDR2 encoded by the germline V gene are SGHTS and YDEGEE. The CDR3 starts with the cysteine, ends with the phenylalanine, and has 18 residues. Only CDR3 DNA remains: 54 bases, in frame from the first base. The source material was PBMCs. The chain is assembled from TRBV5-8 and TRBJ2-5; a tentative D match to TRBD1 spans 6 bases. The DNA end is a closer match to TRBJ2-7, so the J assignment may be wrong. This receptor was identified in a woman aged 40 to 50 in good health and CMV-seronegative. The nucleotide sequence reads TGTGCCAGCAGCTTGGAGTGGGGACATCGAGTAAATTTCTACGAGCAGTACTTC. Its coded protein is CASSLEWGHRVNFYEQYF.